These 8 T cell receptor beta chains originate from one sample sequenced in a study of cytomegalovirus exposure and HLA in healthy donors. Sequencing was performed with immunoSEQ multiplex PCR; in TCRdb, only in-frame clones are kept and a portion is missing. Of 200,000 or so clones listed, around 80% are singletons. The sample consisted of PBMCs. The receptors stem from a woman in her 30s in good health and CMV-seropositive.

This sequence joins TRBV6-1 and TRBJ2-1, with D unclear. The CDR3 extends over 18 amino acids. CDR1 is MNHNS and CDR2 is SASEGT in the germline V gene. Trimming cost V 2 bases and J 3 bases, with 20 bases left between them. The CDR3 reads CASSEPLSENRHYNEQFF. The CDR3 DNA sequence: TGTGCCAGCAGTGAACCCCTATCCGAGAACCGCCACTACAATGAGCAGTTCTTC.

The DNA for the CDR3 is TGTGCCAGCAGTTTAACGGCCCTAGCGGGAGGGCCTGAGCAGTTCTTC. It is translated as CASSLTALAGGPEQFF. The chain recombines TRBV27 with TRBJ2-1; the match to TRBD2 covers 12 bases. CDR3 length: 16 amino acids. V was pared by 2 bases and J by 9 bases, with 8 bases of the junction left unmatched. CDR1 MNHEY and CDR2 SMNVEV come from the germline V gene (reference sequence).

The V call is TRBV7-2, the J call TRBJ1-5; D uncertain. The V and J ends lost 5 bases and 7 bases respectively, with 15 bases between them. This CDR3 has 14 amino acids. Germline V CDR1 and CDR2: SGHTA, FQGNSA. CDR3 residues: CASSLLGVGQPQHF. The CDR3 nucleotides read TGTGCCAGCAGCCTGCTCGGGGTTGGACAGCCCCAGCATTTT.

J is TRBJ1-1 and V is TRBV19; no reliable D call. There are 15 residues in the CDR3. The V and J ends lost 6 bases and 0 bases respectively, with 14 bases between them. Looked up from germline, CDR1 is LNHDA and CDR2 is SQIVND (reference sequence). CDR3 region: CASRAGFVMNTEAFF. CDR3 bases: TGTGCCAGTAGGGCGGGCTTTGTCATGAACACTGAAGCTTTCTTT.

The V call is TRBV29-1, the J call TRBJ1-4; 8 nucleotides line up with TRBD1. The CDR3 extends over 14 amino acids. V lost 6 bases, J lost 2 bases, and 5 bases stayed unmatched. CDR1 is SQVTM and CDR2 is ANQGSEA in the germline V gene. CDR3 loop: CSVGQGWTNEKLFF. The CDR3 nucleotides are TGCAGCGTAGGACAGGGCTGGACTAATGAAAAACTGTTTTTT.

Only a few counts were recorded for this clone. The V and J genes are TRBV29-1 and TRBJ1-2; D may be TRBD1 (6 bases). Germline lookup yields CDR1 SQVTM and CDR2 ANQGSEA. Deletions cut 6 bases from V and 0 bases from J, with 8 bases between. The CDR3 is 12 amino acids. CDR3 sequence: CSVDSANYGYTF. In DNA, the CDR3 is TGCAGCGTGGACAGCGCTAACTATGGCTACACCTTC.

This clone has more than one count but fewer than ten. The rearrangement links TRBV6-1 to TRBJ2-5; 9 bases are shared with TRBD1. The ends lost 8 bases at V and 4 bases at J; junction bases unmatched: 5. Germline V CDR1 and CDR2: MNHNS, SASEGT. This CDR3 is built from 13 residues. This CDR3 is CASRDRVVETQYF. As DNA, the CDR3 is TGTGCCAGCCGGGACAGGGTAGTAGAGACCCAGTACTTC.

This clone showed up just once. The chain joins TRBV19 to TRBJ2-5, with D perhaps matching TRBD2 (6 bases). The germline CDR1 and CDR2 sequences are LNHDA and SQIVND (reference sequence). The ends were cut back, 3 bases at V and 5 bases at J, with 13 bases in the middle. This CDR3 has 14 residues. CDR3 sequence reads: CASSMVSGGETQYF. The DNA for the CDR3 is TGTGCCAGTAGTATGGTTAGCGGAGGGGAGACCCAGTACTTC.